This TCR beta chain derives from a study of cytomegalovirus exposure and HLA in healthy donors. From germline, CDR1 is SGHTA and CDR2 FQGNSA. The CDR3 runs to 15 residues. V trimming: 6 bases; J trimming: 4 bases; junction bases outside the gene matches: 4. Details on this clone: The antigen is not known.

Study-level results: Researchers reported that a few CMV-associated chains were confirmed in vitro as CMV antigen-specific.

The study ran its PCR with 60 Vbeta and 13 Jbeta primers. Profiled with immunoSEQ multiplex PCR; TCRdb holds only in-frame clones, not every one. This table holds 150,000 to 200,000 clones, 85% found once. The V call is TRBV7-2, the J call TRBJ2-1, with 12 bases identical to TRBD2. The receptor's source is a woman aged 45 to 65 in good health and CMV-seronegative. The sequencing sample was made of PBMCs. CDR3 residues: CASRVTSGRYNEQFF. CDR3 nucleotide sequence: TGTGCCAGCAGAGTAACTAGCGGGAGGTACAATGAGCAGTTCTTC.